This T cell receptor (beta chain) was sequenced during a study of long-term antiretroviral therapy in people with HIV. Deletions cut 7 bases from V and 6 bases from J, with 9 bases between. Germline assignment: CDR1 MNHEY and CDR2 SMNVEV (reference sequence). The CDR3 is made up of 12 amino acids. They ran version v3.0 of the immunoSEQ assay at survey level. Sequencing was performed with immunoSEQ multiplex PCR; in TCRdb, only in-frame clones are kept and a portion is missing. Altogether around 12,000 clones are present, about 87% being singletons, with the ten largest covering roughly a fifth. The J gene is TRBJ2-2, the V gene TRBV27, with unresolved D. Source: unsorted PBMCs, taken 2.1 years after starting antiretroviral therapy. The receptor was derived from a woman in her thirties or forties with HIV. The CDR3 sequence is CASTGGSGELFF. Here the CDR3 DNA reads TGTGCCAGCACGGGTGGTTCCGGGGAGCTGTTTTTT.